The rows below give T cell receptor beta chains drawn from one sample of a study of OX40 agonist ivuxolimab in advanced cancers. Profiled with immunoSEQ multiplex PCR; TCRdb holds only in-frame clones, not every one. The data contain about 62,000 clones, more than 65% of them seen just once; the ten biggest clones take up about a tenth. The sequenced sample was CD4+ or CD8+ T cells sorted from blood, obtained in a trial of the OX40 agonist ivuxolimab. The receptors originated from an adult with an advanced solid tumor such as melanoma, head and neck, liver or kidney cancer. Both conserved end residues are part of each CDR3. Fields, in order: clone size, J gene, D gene, V gene, CDR3 DNA, CDR3 protein. The D gene is left open where the match is weak. Some rows have no size entry. The others give once, few or many, or a class for an expanded clone.

clone_size: .
j_call: TRBJ2-4
d_call: .
v_call: TRBV19
cdr3_nt: TGTGCCAGTAGTGTAGGGGATTCCAAAAACATTCAGTACTTC
cdr3_aa: CASSVGDSKNIQYF

clone_size: few
j_call: TRBJ2-5
d_call: TRBD1
v_call: TRBV5-4
cdr3_nt: TGTGCCAGCAGCTTGGGGGACAGGGGTTTGGAGACCCAGTACTTC
cdr3_aa: CASSLGDRGLETQYF

clone_size: .
j_call: TRBJ2-7
d_call: TRBD1
v_call: TRBV29-1
cdr3_nt: TGCAGCGTTGATGGGACCGGGACAGGGAACGAGCAGTACTTC
cdr3_aa: CSVDGTGTGNEQYF

clone_size: .
j_call: TRBJ2-3
d_call: TRBD1
v_call: TRBV11-2
cdr3_nt: TGTGCCAGCAGCCCCCGGACAGGAGACACAGATACGCAGTATTTT
cdr3_aa: CASSPRTGDTDTQYF

clone_size: .
j_call: TRBJ2-4
d_call: TRBD2
v_call: TRBV30
cdr3_nt: TGTGCCTGGAGTCGGGGGGTGGCCAAAAACATTCAGTACTTC
cdr3_aa: CAWSRGVAKNIQYF

clone_size: .
j_call: TRBJ2-7
d_call: TRBD1
v_call: TRBV28
cdr3_nt: TGTGCCAGCAGTTTTGGAGGACAGGCTAGCTCCTACGAGCAGTACTTC
cdr3_aa: CASSFGGQASSYEQYF

clone_size: .
j_call: TRBJ1-4
d_call: .
v_call: TRBV5-5
cdr3_nt: TGTGCCAGCAGCTCCTCCGAACTAAATAATGAAAAACTGTTTTTT
cdr3_aa: CASSSSELNNEKLFF

clone_size: .
j_call: TRBJ2-5
d_call: .
v_call: TRBV27
cdr3_nt: TGTGCCAGCAGTTTCTACGGGGGGCATTACCAAGAGACCCAGTACTTC
cdr3_aa: CASSFYGGHYQETQYF

clone_size: .
j_call: TRBJ2-1
d_call: .
v_call: TRBV19
cdr3_nt: TGTGCCAGTAGTATTCCCCGGACACCCCAGGGTGAGCAGTTCTTC
cdr3_aa: CASSIPRTPQGEQFF

clone_size: .
j_call: TRBJ2-2
d_call: .
v_call: TRBV18
cdr3_nt: TGTGCCAGCTCACCTGCAGGGGACACCGGGGAGCTGTTTTTT
cdr3_aa: CASSPAGDTGELFF

clone_size: once
j_call: TRBJ2-4
d_call: .
v_call: TRBV27
cdr3_nt: TGTGCCAGCAGTTCTGGGACCAAAAACATTCAGTACTTC
cdr3_aa: CASSSGTKNIQYF

clone_size: few
j_call: TRBJ2-3
d_call: TRBD2
v_call: TRBV6-6
cdr3_nt: TGTGCCAGCAGTCTTAGCGGGAGAATCACAGATACGCAGTATTTT
cdr3_aa: CASSLSGRITDTQYF

clone_size: .
j_call: TRBJ2-1
d_call: TRBD2
v_call: TRBV2
cdr3_nt: TGTGCCACCTACATGAGGCGGGGGAGTAACAATGAGCAGTTCTTC
cdr3_aa: CATYMRRGSNNEQFF

clone_size: .
j_call: TRBJ1-5
d_call: .
v_call: TRBV19
cdr3_nt: TGTGCCAGTAAGGATTATAGCAATCAGCCCCAGCATTTT
cdr3_aa: CASKDYSNQPQHF

clone_size: .
j_call: TRBJ2-7
d_call: .
v_call: TRBV27
cdr3_nt: TGTGCCAGCAGTTCAAAACCCGACAGGTTCTCCTACGAGCAGTACTTC
cdr3_aa: CASSSKPDRFSYEQYF

clone_size: few
j_call: TRBJ1-4
d_call: TRBD1
v_call: TRBV15
cdr3_nt: TGTGCCACCAGCAGAGACCGGCAGGGGGGGGATGAAAAACTGTTTTTT
cdr3_aa: CATSRDRQGGDEKLFF

clone_size: .
j_call: TRBJ2-7
d_call: .
v_call: TRBV5-5
cdr3_nt: TGTGCCAGCAGTACTGAGGGGTTCGTTCGGTACGAGCAGTACTTC
cdr3_aa: CASSTEGFVRYEQYF

clone_size: .
j_call: TRBJ2-4
d_call: .
v_call: TRBV28
cdr3_nt: TGTGCCAGCGGGTTAGCCAAAAACATTCAGTACTTC
cdr3_aa: CASGLAKNIQYF

clone_size: .
j_call: TRBJ1-1
d_call: .
v_call: TRBV9
cdr3_nt: TGTGCCAGCAGCGTAGGGGTTTCCCTGAACACTGAAGCTTTCTTT
cdr3_aa: CASSVGVSLNTEAFF

clone_size: .
j_call: TRBJ1-1
d_call: .
v_call: TRBV4-1
cdr3_nt: TGCGCCAGCAGCCAAGATGGGACGGGAAAAGCTTTCTTT
cdr3_aa: CASSQDGTGKAFF

clone_size: .
j_call: TRBJ2-7
d_call: .
v_call: TRBV12-5
cdr3_nt: TGTGCTAGTGGTTTGGACAACTACGAGCAGTACTTC
cdr3_aa: CASGLDNYEQYF

clone_size: .
j_call: TRBJ2-2
d_call: TRBD1
v_call: TRBV7-9
cdr3_nt: TGTGCCAGCAGCCCAGGACAGGGTTTTATCGGGGAGCTGTTTTTT
cdr3_aa: CASSPGQGFIGELFF

clone_size: few
j_call: TRBJ1-2
d_call: .
v_call: TRBV5-1
cdr3_nt: TGCGCCAGCAGCTTGGTATTTGGAGGGGATGGCTACACCTTC
cdr3_aa: CASSLVFGGDGYTF

clone_size: .
j_call: TRBJ1-2
d_call: .
v_call: TRBV7-2
cdr3_nt: TGTGCCAGCAGCCTGGGGGAGGGATTCTACACCTTC
cdr3_aa: CASSLGEGFYTF

clone_size: .
j_call: TRBJ1-3
d_call: .
v_call: TRBV12-5
cdr3_nt: TGTGCTAGTGGTTCCTTGCTTTGGGACCGATTCATACGCTCTGGAAACACCATATATTTT
cdr3_aa: CASGSLLWDRFIRSGNTIYF

clone_size: .
j_call: TRBJ2-2
d_call: TRBD2
v_call: TRBV9
cdr3_nt: TGTGCCAGCAGCGTAGCTGAAGGCGGGGGGGCGGCCCCCGGGGAGCTGTTTTTT
cdr3_aa: CASSVAEGGGAAPGELFF

clone_size: .
j_call: TRBJ2-7
d_call: TRBD1
v_call: TRBV7-3
cdr3_nt: TGTGCCAGCAGCTTAAATCCGGGACAGGGCTACGAGCAGTACTTC
cdr3_aa: CASSLNPGQGYEQYF

clone_size: .
j_call: TRBJ2-7
d_call: .
v_call: TRBV29-1
cdr3_nt: TGCAGCGCCGCCCTCCAGGGTTCCTACGAGCAGTACTTC
cdr3_aa: CSAALQGSYEQYF

clone_size: .
j_call: TRBJ2-7
d_call: TRBD2
v_call: TRBV6-5
cdr3_nt: TGTGCCAGCAGTTACTCCGCTAGCGGGTCCTACGAGCAGTACTTC
cdr3_aa: CASSYSASGSYEQYF

clone_size: .
j_call: TRBJ2-1
d_call: TRBD2
v_call: TRBV27
cdr3_nt: TGTGCCAGCAGTTCCTCTAGCGGAAGCTCCTACAATGAGCAGTTCTTC
cdr3_aa: CASSSSSGSSYNEQFF

clone_size: .
j_call: TRBJ2-1
d_call: .
v_call: TRBV7-2
cdr3_nt: TGTGCCAGCAGCTTAGATCCTACAGGTTACAATGAGCAGTTCTTC
cdr3_aa: CASSLDPTGYNEQFF

clone_size: once
j_call: TRBJ1-2
d_call: .
v_call: TRBV19
cdr3_nt: TGTGCCAGTAGTAAGGAAGAAAACTATGGCTACACCTTC
cdr3_aa: CASSKEENYGYTF

clone_size: .
j_call: TRBJ2-1
d_call: .
v_call: TRBV19
cdr3_nt: TGTGCCAGTAGTGGAAGGGCCAGCTCCTACAATGAGCAGTTCTTC
cdr3_aa: CASSGRASSYNEQFF

clone_size: once
j_call: TRBJ2-7
d_call: TRBD1
v_call: TRBV7-7
cdr3_nt: TGTGCTAGCAGCTTCAGGCAGGGGGAGTCCTACGAGCAGTACTTC
cdr3_aa: CASSFRQGESYEQYF

clone_size: .
j_call: TRBJ1-1
d_call: .
v_call: TRBV6-1
cdr3_nt: TGTGCCAGCAGGGGGATATCGAACACTGAAGCTTTCTTT
cdr3_aa: CASRGISNTEAFF

clone_size: .
j_call: TRBJ1-5
d_call: .
v_call: TRBV7-2
cdr3_nt: TGTGCCAGCAGCTTCGGGGTTTCTGGCAATCAGCCCCAGCATTTT
cdr3_aa: CASSFGVSGNQPQHF

clone_size: .
j_call: TRBJ2-1
d_call: .
v_call: TRBV20-1
cdr3_nt: TGCAGTGCTACAGGGTTACAGGAGCAGTTCTTC
cdr3_aa: CSATGLQEQFF

clone_size: .
j_call: TRBJ1-2
d_call: .
v_call: TRBV11-2
cdr3_nt: TGTGCCAGCAGCTCCGGAACGAACAGATCGTATGGCTACACCTTC
cdr3_aa: CASSSGTNRSYGYTF

clone_size: .
j_call: TRBJ1-1
d_call: .
v_call: TRBV28
cdr3_nt: TGTGCCAGCGGGGTTCGGAACACTGAAGCTTTCTTT
cdr3_aa: CASGVRNTEAFF

clone_size: .
j_call: TRBJ1-1
d_call: TRBD1
v_call: TRBV5-1
cdr3_nt: TGCGCCAGCAGCTTGGACGCCAGATGGACAGGGGGCGCGAACACTGAAGCTTTCTTT
cdr3_aa: CASSLDARWTGGANTEAFF

clone_size: .
j_call: TRBJ2-2
d_call: TRBD2
v_call: TRBV5-8
cdr3_nt: TGTGCCAGCAGCTTGGGGGGACTAGCAACCGGGGAGCTGTTTTTT
cdr3_aa: CASSLGGLATGELFF

clone_size: .
j_call: TRBJ2-1
d_call: TRBD1
v_call: TRBV6-5
cdr3_nt: TGTGCCAGCAGCACTCCTGCCGGGACAGCCAATGAGCAGTTCTTC
cdr3_aa: CASSTPAGTANEQFF